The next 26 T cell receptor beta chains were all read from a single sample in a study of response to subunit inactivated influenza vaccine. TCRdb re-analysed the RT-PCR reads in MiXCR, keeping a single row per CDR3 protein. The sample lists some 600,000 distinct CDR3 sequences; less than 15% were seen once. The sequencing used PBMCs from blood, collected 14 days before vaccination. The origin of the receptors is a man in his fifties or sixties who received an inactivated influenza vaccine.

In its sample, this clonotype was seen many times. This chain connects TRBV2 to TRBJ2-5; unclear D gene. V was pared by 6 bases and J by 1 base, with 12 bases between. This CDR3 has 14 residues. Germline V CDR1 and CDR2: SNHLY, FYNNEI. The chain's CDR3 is CASRFPGIQETQYF. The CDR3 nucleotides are TGTGCCAGCAGATTCCCGGGCATCCAAGAGACCCAGTACTTC.

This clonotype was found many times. In DNA, the CDR3 is TGTGCCAGCAGCGATTCTTACAGTAACTATGGCTACACCTTC. It is translated as CASSDSYSNYGYTF. J is TRBJ1-2 and V is TRBV7-9; D uncertain. The CDR3 sequence is 14 residues long. V gave up 5 bases and J gave up 1 base, with 11 bases separating them. Germline V gene data show CDR1 as SEHNR and CDR2 as FQNEAQ (reference sequence).

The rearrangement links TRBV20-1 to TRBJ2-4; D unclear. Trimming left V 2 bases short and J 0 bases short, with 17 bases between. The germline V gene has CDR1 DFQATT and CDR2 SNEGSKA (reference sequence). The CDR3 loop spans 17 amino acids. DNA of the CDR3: TGCAGTGCTAGAACCCCCCCTACCATATTAGCCAAAAACATTCAGTACTTC. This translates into CSARTPPTILAKNIQYF.

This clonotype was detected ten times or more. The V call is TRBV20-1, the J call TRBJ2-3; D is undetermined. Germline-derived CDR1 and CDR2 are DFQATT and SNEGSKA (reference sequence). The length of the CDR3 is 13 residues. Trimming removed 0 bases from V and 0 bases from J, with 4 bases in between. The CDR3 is CSARDVSTDTQYF. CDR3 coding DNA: TGCAGTGCTAGAGATGTCAGCACAGATACGCAGTATTTT.

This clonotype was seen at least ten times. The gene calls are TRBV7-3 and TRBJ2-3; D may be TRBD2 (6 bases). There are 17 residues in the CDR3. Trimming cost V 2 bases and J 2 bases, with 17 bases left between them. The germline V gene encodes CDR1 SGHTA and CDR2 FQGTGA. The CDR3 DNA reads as TGTGCCAGCAGCTTACTCCCCCCGAGCGGGCCCACAGATACGCAGTATTTT. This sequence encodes CASSLLPPSGPTDTQYF.

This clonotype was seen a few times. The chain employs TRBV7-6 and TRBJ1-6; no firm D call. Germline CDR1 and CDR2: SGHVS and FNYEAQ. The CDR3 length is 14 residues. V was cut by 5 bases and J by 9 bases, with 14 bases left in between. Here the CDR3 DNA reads TGTGCCAGCAGCAAGGGTCTGGCAAGTTCACCCCTCCACTTT. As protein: CASSKGLASSPLHF.

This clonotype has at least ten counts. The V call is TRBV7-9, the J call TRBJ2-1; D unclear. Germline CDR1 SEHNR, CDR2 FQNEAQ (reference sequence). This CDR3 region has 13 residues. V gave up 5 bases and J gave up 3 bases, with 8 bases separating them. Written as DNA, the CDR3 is TGTGCCAGCAGCCCGTTATACTACAATGAGCAGTTCTTC. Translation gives CASSPLYYNEQFF.

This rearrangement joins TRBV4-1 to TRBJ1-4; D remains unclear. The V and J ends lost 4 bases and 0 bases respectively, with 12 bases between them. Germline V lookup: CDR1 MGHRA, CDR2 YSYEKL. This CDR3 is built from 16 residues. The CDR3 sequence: CASSPGPAPTNEKLFF. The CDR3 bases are TGCGCCAGCAGCCCAGGCCCAGCGCCAACTAATGAAAAACTGTTTTTT.

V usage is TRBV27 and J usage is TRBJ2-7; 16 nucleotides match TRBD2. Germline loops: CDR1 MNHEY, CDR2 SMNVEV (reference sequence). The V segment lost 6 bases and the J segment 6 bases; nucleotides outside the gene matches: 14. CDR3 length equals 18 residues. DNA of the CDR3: TGTGCCAGCAGACTACGAACCGGGACTAGCGGGAGGGCTGGCGAGCAGTACTTC. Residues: CASRLRTGTSGRAGEQYF.

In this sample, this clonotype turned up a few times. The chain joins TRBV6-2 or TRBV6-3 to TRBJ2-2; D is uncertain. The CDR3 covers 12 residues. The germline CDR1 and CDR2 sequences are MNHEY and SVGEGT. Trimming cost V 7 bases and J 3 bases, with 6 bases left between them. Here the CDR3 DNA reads TGTGCCAGCAACCGGGACACCGGGGAGCTGTTTTTT. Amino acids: CASNRDTGELFF.

CDR3 sequence (DNA): TGTGCCAGCAGGACCTCGACTATCACCGAAGCTTTCTTT. Residues: CASRTSTITEAFF. The chain combines TRBV12-3 or TRBV12-4 with TRBJ1-1; D gene uncertain. The CDR3 sequence is 13 residues long. V shed 6 bases and J shed 8 bases, with 16 bases lying between them.

The CDR3 is CASSLRGGVNQPQHF. CDR3 nucleotide sequence: TGTGCCAGCAGCCTTCGGGGGGGCGTAAATCAGCCCCAGCATTTT. V usage is TRBV28 and J usage is TRBJ1-5, with TRBD1 as a possible D gene (6 bases). Per germline, CDR1 MDHEN and CDR2 SYDVKM. The V gene lost 6 bases and the J gene lost 4 bases, with 16 bases spanning the gap. The CDR3 contains 15 residues. Full variable domain (remainder filled in from reference TRBV28 and TRBJ1-5): DVKVTQSSRYLVKRTGEKVFLECVQDMDHENMFWYRQDPGLGLRLIYFSYDVKMKEKGDIPEGYSVSREKKERFSLILESASTNQTSMYLCASSLRGGVNQPQHFGDGTRLSIL.

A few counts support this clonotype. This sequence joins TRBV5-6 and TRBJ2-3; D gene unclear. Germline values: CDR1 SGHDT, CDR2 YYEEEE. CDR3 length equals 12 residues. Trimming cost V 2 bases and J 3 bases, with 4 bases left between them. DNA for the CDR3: TGTGCCAGCAGCTTTATAACAGATACGCAGTATTTT. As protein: CASSFITDTQYF.

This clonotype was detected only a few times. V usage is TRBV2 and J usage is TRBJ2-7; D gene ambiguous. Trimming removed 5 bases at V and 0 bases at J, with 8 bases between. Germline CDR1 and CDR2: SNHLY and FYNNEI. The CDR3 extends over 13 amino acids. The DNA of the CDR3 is TGTGCCAGCAGTTCAACAGTCTCCTACGAGCAGTACTTC. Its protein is CASSSTVSYEQYF.

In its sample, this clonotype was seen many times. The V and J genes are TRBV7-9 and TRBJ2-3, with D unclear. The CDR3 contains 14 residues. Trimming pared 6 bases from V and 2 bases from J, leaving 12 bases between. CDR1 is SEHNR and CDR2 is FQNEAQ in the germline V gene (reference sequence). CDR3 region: CASRLGLNTDTQYF. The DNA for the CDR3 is TGTGCCAGCAGACTCGGGCTCAACACAGATACGCAGTATTTT.

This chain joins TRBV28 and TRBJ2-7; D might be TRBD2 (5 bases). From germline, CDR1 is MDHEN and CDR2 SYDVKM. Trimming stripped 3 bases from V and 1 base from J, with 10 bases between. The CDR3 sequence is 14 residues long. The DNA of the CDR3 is TGTGCCAGCAGTTTGATGGCGGGTTCCTACGAGCAGTACTTC. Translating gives CASSLMAGSYEQYF.

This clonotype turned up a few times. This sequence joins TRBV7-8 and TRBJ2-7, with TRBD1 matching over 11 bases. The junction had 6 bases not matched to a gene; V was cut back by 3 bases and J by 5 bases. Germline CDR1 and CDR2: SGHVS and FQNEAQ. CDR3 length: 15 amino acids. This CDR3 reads CASSLHRDRGDEQYF. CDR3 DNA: TGTGCCAGCAGCTTGCACCGGGACAGGGGGGACGAGCAGTACTTC.

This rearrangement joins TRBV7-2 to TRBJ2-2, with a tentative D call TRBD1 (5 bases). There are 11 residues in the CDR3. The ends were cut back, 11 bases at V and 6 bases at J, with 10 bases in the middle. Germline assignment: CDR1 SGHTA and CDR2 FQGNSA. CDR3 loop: CAGALAGELFF. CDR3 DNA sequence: TGTGCCGGGGCTTTAGCCGGGGAGCTGTTTTTT.

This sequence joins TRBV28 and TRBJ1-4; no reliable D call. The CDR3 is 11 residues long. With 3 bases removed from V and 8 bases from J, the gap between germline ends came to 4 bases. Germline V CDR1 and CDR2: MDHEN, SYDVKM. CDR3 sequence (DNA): TGTGCCAGCAGTTTCATGGAAAAACTGTTTTTT. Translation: CASSFMEKLFF.

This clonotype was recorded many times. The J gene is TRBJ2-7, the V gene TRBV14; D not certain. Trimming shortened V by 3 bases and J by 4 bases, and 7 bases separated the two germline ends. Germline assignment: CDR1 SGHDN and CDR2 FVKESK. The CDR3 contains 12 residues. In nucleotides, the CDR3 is TGTGCCAGCAGCCAGAGGAAATACGAGCAGTACTTC. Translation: CASSQRKYEQYF.

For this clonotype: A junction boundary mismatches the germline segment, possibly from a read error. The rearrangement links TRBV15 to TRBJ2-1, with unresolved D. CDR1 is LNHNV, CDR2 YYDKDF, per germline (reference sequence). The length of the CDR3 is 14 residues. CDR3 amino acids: CATRRELSYNEQFF. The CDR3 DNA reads TGTGCCACCAGAAGAGAGCTCTCCTACAATGAGCAGTTCTTC.

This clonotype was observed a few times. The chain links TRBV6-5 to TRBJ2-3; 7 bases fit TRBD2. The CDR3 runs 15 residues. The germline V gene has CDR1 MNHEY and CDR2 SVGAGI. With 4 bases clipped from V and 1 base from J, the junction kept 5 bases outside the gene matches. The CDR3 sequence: CASSSRGIGTDTQYF. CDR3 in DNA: TGTGCCAGCAGTTCGCGGGGGATCGGCACAGATACGCAGTATTTT.

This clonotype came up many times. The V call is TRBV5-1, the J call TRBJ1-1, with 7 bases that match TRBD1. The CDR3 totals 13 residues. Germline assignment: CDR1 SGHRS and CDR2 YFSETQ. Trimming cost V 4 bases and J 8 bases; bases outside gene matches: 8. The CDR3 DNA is TGCGCCAGCAGCACCTACCCGGGACAGGAAGCTTTCTTT. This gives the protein CASSTYPGQEAFF.

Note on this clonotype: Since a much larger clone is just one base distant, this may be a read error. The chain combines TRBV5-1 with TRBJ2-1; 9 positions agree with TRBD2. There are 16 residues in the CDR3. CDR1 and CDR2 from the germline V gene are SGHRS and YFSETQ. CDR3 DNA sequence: TGCGCCAACAGCTTGGGGACTAGCAGCGTCTGGAATGAGCAGTTCTTC. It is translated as CANSLGTSSVWNEQFF.

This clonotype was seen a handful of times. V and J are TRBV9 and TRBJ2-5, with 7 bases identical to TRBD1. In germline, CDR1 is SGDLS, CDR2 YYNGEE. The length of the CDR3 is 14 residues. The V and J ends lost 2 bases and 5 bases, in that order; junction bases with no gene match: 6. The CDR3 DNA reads TGTGCCAGCAGCGTGACAGGGAACACGGAGACCCAGTACTTC. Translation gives CASSVTGNTETQYF.

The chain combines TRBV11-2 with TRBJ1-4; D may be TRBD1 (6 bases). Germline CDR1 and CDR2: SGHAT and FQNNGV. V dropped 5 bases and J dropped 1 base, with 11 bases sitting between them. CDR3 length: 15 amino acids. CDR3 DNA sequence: TGTGCCAGCAGCCCCCACAGGGAAACTAATGAAAAACTGTTTTTT. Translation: CASSPHRETNEKLFF. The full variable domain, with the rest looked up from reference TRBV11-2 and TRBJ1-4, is EAGVAQSPRYKIIEKRQSVAFWCNPISGHATLYWYQQILGQGPKLLIQFQNNGVVDDSQLPKDRFSAERLKGVDSTLKIQPAKLEDSAVYLCASSPHRETNEKLFFGSGTQLSVL.